A selection of T cell receptor beta chains follows, all from one sample in a study of blood T cell repertoires in COVID-19. The data were produced by immunoSEQ multiplex PCR, yet TCRdb's version contains in-frame clones alone and is incomplete. The sample has around 120,000 clones; more than 75% are singletons. Sequenced material: peripheral blood. Every receptor here comes from an older woman with acute or convalescent COVID-19. The CDR3 runs from the conserved cysteine through the conserved F or W.

v_gene	j_gene	CDR3aa
TRBV6-5	TRBJ2-7	CASSWGVEQYF
TRBV6-1	TRBJ1-4	CASSEAGQGKEKLFF
TRBV12-1	TRBJ2-5	CASRRPLVAQYF
TRBV5-1	TRBJ2-3	CASSLDPLGGTDTQYF
TRBV3-1/TRBV3-2	TRBJ1-3	CASSHFQDRGNTIYF
TRBV18	TRBJ2-2	CASSQGLAGAGTGELFF
TRBV19	TRBJ2-5	CASKQDVQETQYF
TRBV9	TRBJ2-1	CASSVTGTGGYNEQFF
TRBV6-9	TRBJ2-3	CASSPGLLATDTQYF
TRBV10-3	TRBJ1-1	CAISRDSSNTEAFF